This is a list of T cell receptor beta chains from one sample in a study of identical twins. One entry per CDR3 protein results from TCRdb running MiXCR on the 5' RACE reads. The sample has 500,000 to 550,000 distinct CDR3 sequences, approximately 22% seen once. These records were also assigned to another study, of T cells expressing NK-cell markers.

The material sequenced was CD4+ T cells sorted from blood. These receptors were taken from a young woman in good health. Both conserved end residues are part of each CDR3. D genes are given only for firm matches. Expanded clones get a size class; other rows say once, few or many, or leave the size out.

>TRBD2|17|-|TRBJ2-1|TRBV3-1
TGTGCCAGCAGCACGGGACTAGCGGCGATTAGGATCAATGAGCAGTTCTTC
CASSTGLAAIRINEQFF
>TRBD2|15|-|TRBJ2-7|TRBV27
TGTGCCAGCAGTTTAGGACTAGCGGGGCTCTACGAGCAGTACTTC
CASSLGLAGLYEQYF
>-|16|-|TRBJ2-1|TRBV5-1
TGCGCCAGCAGCCGGAGTGTGGGGGGCTCCTACAATGAGCAGTTCTTC
CASSRSVGGSYNEQFF
>TRBD2|14|-|TRBJ2-5|TRBV6-1
TGTGCCAGCAGAACTAGCGGGGGTGATGAGACCCAGTACTTC
CASRTSGGDETQYF
>TRBD2|14|-|TRBJ2-5|TRBV27
TGTGCCAGCACAGCGGGAGGGCCGGGAGAGACCCAGTACTTC
CASTAGGPGETQYF
>-|13|few|TRBJ1-1|TRBV20-1
TGCAGTGCTAGATCTAGACCTAACACTGAAGCTTTCTTT
CSARSRPNTEAFF
>TRBD2|15|few|TRBJ2-3|TRBV5-1
TGCGCCAGCAGGATAGCGGGGGGCGTCACAGATACGCAGTATTTT
CASRIAGGVTDTQYF
>-|15|-|TRBJ2-6|TRBV5-1
TGCGCCAGCAGCTTGGCCCCCTCTGGGGCCAACGTCCTGACTTTC
CASSLAPSGANVLTF
>-|11|-|TRBJ1-2|TRBV12-3/TRBV12-4
TGTGCCAGCACTCGGATCTATGGCTACACCTTC
CASTRIYGYTF
>TRBD1|14|many|TRBJ1-5|TRBV6-2/TRBV6-3
TGTGCCAGCAGTTACGGGACAGGGAGCCAGCCCCAGCATTTT
CASSYGTGSQPQHF
>TRBD2|17|-|TRBJ2-7|TRBV9
TGTGCCAGCAGCGCCGAATGGGGACCGGGACTAGCTGGCGAGCAGTACTTC
CASSAEWGPGLAGEQYF
>TRBD1|13|many|TRBJ2-7|TRBV5-1
TGCGCCAGCAGCTTGGGGACAGGGGGCGAGCAGTACTTC
CASSLGTGGEQYF
>TRBD2|14|few|TRBJ2-5|TRBV20-1
TGCAGTGCTAGAGATTGGTCGGGAGGAGAGACCCAGTACTTC
CSARDWSGGETQYF
>-|12|few|TRBJ2-7|TRBV20-1
TGCAGTGTTCCAGGAGAAAGGTACGAGCAGTACTTC
CSVPGERYEQYF
>-|15|-|TRBJ2-3|TRBV7-2
TGTGCCAGCAGCCTAATTAGGGGGGTCGCAGATACGCAGTATTTT
CASSLIRGVADTQYF
>-|14|many|TRBJ2-7|TRBV20-1
TGCAGTGCTAGGGCTGGGGGAAACTCCTACGAGCAGTACTTC
CSARAGGNSYEQYF
>TRBD2|16|-|TRBJ2-1|TRBV5-6
TGTGCCAGCAGCTTGGAGGGTAGCGGGTTATACAATGAGCAGTTCTTC
CASSLEGSGLYNEQFF
>TRBD2|17|many|TRBJ2-3|TRBV20-1
TGCAGTGCAGCCCGGACTAGCGGCATTTCTAGCACAGATACGCAGTATTTT
CSAARTSGISSTDTQYF